The 7 T cell receptor beta chains listed next were all sequenced from one sample in a study of cytomegalovirus exposure and HLA in healthy donors. PCR primers comprised 60 Vbeta and 13 Jbeta primers. TCRdb's table, derived via immunoSEQ multiplex PCR, lists solely in-frame clones and lacks some. The repertoire holds 70,000 to 95,000 clones, with around two thirds as singletons. The source material was PBMCs. These receptors were taken from a woman aged 30 to 39 in good health and CMV-seropositive.

The chain employs TRBV14 and TRBJ2-5; 8 bases align to TRBD1. From germline, CDR1 is SGHDN and CDR2 FVKESK. The CDR3 runs to 14 residues. The V segment lost 4 bases and the J segment 5 bases; nucleotides outside the gene matches: 6. The CDR3 spells CASSLRTGRETQYF. The CDR3 DNA sequence: TGTGCCAGCAGCCTTCGGACAGGGAGGGAGACCCAGTACTTC.

This clone has only a few counts. In DNA, the CDR3 is TGTGCCAGCTCACCACCGGAGAGACGGATTTTCTATGGCTACACCTTC. Translated, it gives CASSPPERRIFYGYTF. This chain connects TRBV18 to TRBJ1-2; D is undetermined. There are 16 residues in the CDR3. The germline V gene encodes CDR1 KGHSH and CDR2 LQKENI. The V end was cut by 0 bases, the J end by 4 bases, with 15 bases between.

This clone has only a few counts. The rearrangement links TRBV18 to TRBJ1-5, with D perhaps TRBD1 (6 bases). V was trimmed by 2 bases and J by 0 bases, leaving 8 bases between them. The germline gives CDR1 KGHSH, CDR2 LQKENI. CDR3 length: 15 residues. The CDR3 sequence is CASSPDRYSNQPQHF. DNA for the CDR3: TGTGCCAGCTCACCAGACAGGTATAGCAATCAGCCCCAGCATTTT.

Concerning this clone: The junction shows a germline mismatch at one end, possibly a read error. This chain uses TRBV7-9 with TRBJ1-3; a weak D match, TRBD1 (6 bases). This CDR3 contains 17 residues. Germline-derived CDR1 and CDR2 are SEHNR and FQNEAQ (reference sequence). CDR3 sequence: CSSSLVSTGSSGNTIYF. The CDR3 DNA reads as TGTTCCAGCAGCTTAGTGTCCACAGGGAGCTCTGGAAACACCATATATTTT. Filled out from reference TRBV7-9 and TRBJ1-3, the complete variable domain reads DTGVSQNPRHKITKRGQNVTFRCDPISEHNRLYWYRQTLGQGPEFLTYFQNEAQLEKSRLLSDRFSAERPKGSFSTLEIQRTEQGDSAMYLCSSSLVSTGSSGNTIYFGEGSWLTVV.

CDR3 bases: TGTGCCAGCAGCTTAGCGCGGGACTACTATGGCTACACCTTC. It specifies CASSLARDYYGYTF. The chain employs TRBV7-2 and TRBJ1-2; D may be TRBD1 (5 bases). The CDR3 loop spans 14 amino acids. CDR1 is SGHTA, CDR2 FQGNSA, per germline. V was pared by 0 bases and J by 3 bases, with 8 bases between.

The chain has TRBV29-1 and TRBJ1-5; maybe TRBD1 (6 bases). Germline CDR1 SQVTM, CDR2 ANQGSEA. Trimming shortened V by 7 bases and J by 2 bases, and 18 bases separated the two germline ends. This CDR3 spans 15 amino acids. CDR3: CSATSTGEGNQPQHF. CDR3 nucleotides: TGCAGCGCCACCTCGACAGGTGAAGGCAATCAGCCCCAGCATTTT.

The chain couples TRBV6-5 to TRBJ2-7, with a possible D match to TRBD1 (6 bases). V was clipped by 6 bases and J by 3 bases, with 18 bases between them. The germline gives CDR1 MNHEY, CDR2 SVGAGI. CDR3 length equals 15 residues. For the CDR3, the DNA is TGTGCCAGCAGAGCCGACAGGAAGGCAAACTACGAGCAGTACTTC. This translates into CASRADRKANYEQYF.